These T cell receptor beta chains were read from a single sample in a study of T cell repertoires in cytomegalovirus infection. TCRdb reprocessed the reads with MiXCR, giving one entry per CDR3 protein. The sample includes 700,000 to 850,000 distinct CDR3 sequences, 30% to 35% of them seen just once. These receptors have no known antigen. Sample: cultured CD8+ T cells from PBMCs, taken from culture after CMV antigen stimulation. These receptors were taken from a human donor in good health (CMV status not recorded). Some clones in this sample may be carry-over from other donors' samples. Both conserved end residues are part of each CDR3. Fields, in order: CDR3 protein, V gene.

CASRMGNTEAFF	TRBV4-3
CASSYSHRGQQPQHF	TRBV6-2/TRBV6-3
CASSPRGSPSGNEQFF	TRBV7-9
CASSLSKTGGTEAFF	TRBV7-8
CASSGSEWQETQYF	TRBV28
CASRPGQGGPSTF	TRBV6-1
CASSEPGSTEAFF	TRBV6-1
CASSVAGGASSNEQFF	TRBV7-2
CASSLVATGNTEAFF	TRBV5-4
CASSTPSGERGYTF	TRBV6-6
CASSRGLAGGPEQFF	TRBV4-1
CASSRDSGRASYNEQFF	TRBV14
CASSDSRDRGLPGSPLHF	TRBV9
CAVRQGGGSPLHF	TRBV19
CASSHDRGVTDTQYF	TRBV27
CASMAGMYNEQFF	TRBV27
CASSFWGEEQYF	TRBV5-1
CASSQVTGPTDTQYF	TRBV4-1
CASGFTTDRGNYEQYF	TRBV12-5
CASHVRGQETQYF	TRBV10-2
CASSFPISGVKDTQYF	TRBV5-1
CATSATDQPQHF	TRBV24-1
CASSLNSRDDRNQPQHF	TRBV7-6
CASSIDGGLDTEAFF	TRBV19
CASSLELAGGRDEQFF	TRBV28
CASSTYNEKLFF	TRBV13
CASSLTQYKYYTEAFF	TRBV12-3/TRBV12-4
CASSLFEGGNTDTQYF	TRBV13
CASSSSALGRNTEAFF	TRBV7-9
CASEFTDTQYF	TRBV12-5
CASTPKAGQSYGYTF	TRBV7-8
CASSTSGGAGWSRFGNEQFF	TRBV7-8
CASSFQGQSSYNSPLHF	TRBV7-8
CSARDLQGIYNSPLHF	TRBV20-1
CAITRTGSTDTQYF	TRBV10-3
CASSETGPNYGYTF	TRBV2
CASSYSGGRADTQYF	TRBV6-5